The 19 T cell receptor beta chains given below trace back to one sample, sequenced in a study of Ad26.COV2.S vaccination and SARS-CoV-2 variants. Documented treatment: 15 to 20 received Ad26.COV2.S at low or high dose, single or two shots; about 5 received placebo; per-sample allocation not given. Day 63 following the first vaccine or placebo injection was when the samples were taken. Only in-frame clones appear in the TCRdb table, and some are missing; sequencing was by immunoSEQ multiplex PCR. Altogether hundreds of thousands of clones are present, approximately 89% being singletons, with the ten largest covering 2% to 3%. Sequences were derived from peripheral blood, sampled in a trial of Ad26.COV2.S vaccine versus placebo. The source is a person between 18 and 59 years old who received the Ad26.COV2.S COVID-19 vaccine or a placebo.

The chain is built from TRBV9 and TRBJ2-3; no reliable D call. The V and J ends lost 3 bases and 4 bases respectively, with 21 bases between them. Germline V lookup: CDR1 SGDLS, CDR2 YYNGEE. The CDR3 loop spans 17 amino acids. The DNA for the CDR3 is TGTGCCAGCAGCGCAGCCCTGACTCGCCTCGGGTCAGATACGCAGTATTTT. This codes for CASSAALTRLGSDTQYF.

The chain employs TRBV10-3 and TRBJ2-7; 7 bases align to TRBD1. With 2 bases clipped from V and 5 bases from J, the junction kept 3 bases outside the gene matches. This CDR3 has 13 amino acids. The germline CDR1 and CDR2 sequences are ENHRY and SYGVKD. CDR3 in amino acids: CAISEGQVDEQYV. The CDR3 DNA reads TGTGCCATCAGTGAGGGACAGGTTGACGAGCAGTACGTC.

The CDR3 loop is CASSRAQHQTGGLNIQYF. In DNA, the CDR3 is TGTGCCAGCAGTCGCGCCCAACACCAAACGGGGGGCCTAAACATTCAGTACTTC. The rearrangement uses TRBV6-2 or TRBV6-3 and TRBJ2-4, with a weak D call TRBD2 (7 bases). This CDR3 is built from 18 residues. The germline V gene encodes CDR1 MNHEY and CDR2 SVGEGT. V was trimmed by 5 bases and J by 6 bases, leaving 26 bases between them.

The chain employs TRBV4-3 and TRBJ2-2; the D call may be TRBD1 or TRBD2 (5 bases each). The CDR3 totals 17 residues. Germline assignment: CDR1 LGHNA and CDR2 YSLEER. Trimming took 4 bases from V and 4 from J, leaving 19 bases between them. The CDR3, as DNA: TGCGCCAGCAGCCCGGCCCCAGGGCGGGTGGGCACCGGGGAGCTGTTTTTT. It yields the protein CASSPAPGRVGTGELFF.

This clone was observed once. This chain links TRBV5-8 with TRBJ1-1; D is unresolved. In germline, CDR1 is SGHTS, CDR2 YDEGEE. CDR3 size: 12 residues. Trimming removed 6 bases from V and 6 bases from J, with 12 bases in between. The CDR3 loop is CASIKGLAEAFF. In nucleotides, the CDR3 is TGTGCCAGCATCAAAGGGTTGGCTGAAGCTTTCTTT. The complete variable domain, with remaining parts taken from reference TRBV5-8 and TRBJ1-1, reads EAGVTQSPTHLIKTRGQQATLRCSPISGHTSVYWYQQALGLGLQFLLWYDEGEERNRGNFPPRFSGRQFPNYSSELNVNALELEDSALYLCASIKGLAEAFFGQGTRLTVV.

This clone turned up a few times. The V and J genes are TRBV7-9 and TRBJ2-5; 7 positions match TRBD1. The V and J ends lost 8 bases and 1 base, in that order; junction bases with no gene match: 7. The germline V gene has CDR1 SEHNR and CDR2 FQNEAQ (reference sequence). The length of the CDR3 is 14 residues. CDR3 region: CASGRDRVQETQYF. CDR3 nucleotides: TGTGCCAGCGGACGGGACAGAGTCCAAGAGACCCAGTACTTC.

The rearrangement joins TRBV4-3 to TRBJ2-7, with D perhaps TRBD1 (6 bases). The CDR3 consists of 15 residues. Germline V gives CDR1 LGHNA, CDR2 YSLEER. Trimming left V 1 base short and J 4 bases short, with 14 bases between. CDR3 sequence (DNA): TGCGCCAGCAGCCAAGGCCCAGGGGCAACATACGAGCAGTACGTC. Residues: CASSQGPGATYEQYV.

Here the CDR3 reads CASSLPGSRTDTQYF. CDR3 nucleotides: TGTGCCAGCAGCTTACCCGGCTCAAGGACAGATACGCAGTATTTT. The chain employs TRBV7-8 and TRBJ2-3; D ambiguous. Germline CDR1 and CDR2: SGHVS and FQNEAQ. Trimming stripped 2 bases from V and 3 bases from J, with 12 bases between. There are 15 residues in the CDR3.

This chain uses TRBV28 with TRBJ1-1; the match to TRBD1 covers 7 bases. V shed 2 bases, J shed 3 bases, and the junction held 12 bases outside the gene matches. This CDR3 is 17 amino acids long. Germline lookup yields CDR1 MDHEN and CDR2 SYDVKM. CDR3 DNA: TGTGCCAGCAGTTTACCGCAGGGGGGCAGGGTAGACACTGAAGCTTTCTTT. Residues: CASSLPQGGRVDTEAFF.

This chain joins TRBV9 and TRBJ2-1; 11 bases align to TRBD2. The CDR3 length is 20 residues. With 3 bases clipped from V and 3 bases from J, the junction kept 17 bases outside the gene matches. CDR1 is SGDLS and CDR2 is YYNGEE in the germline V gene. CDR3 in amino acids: CASSGPSGGTLEGVYNEQFF. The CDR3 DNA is TGTGCCAGCAGCGGACCTAGCGGGGGGACTCTCGAAGGTGTCTACAATGAGCAGTTCTTC.

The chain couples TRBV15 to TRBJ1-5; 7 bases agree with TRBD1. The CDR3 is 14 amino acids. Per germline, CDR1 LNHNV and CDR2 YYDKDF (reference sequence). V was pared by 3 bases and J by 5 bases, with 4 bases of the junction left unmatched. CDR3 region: CATSRTGNHQPQHF. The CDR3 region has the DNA TGTGCCACCAGCAGGACAGGGAATCATCAGCCCCAGCATTTT.

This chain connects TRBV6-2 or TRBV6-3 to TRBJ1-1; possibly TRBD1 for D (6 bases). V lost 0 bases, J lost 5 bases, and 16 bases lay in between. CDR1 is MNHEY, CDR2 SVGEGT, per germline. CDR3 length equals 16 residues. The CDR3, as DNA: TGTGCCAGCAGTTACTCGGAATCGGACAGCAGGACTGAAGCTTTCTTT. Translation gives CASSYSESDSRTEAFF.

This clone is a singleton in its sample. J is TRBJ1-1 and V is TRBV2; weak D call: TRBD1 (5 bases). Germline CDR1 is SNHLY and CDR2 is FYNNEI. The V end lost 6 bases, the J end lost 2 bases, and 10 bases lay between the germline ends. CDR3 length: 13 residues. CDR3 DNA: TGTGCCAGCAGGGCTGACAGTAACACTGAAGCTTTCTTT. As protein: CASRADSNTEAFF.

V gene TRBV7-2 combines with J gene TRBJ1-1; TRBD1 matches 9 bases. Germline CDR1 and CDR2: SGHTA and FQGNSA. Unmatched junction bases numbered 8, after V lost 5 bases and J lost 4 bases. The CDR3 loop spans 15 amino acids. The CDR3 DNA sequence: TGTGCCAGCAGCATTAACAGGGGGCTGGGCACTGAAGCTTTCTTT. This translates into CASSINRGLGTEAFF.

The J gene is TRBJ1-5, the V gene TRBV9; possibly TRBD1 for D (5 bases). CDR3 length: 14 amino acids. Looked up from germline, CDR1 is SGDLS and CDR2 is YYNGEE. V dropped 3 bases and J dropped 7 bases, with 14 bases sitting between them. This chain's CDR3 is CASSDDPGGQPQHF. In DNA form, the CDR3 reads TGTGCCAGCAGCGACGACCCGGGGGGACAGCCCCAGCATTTT.

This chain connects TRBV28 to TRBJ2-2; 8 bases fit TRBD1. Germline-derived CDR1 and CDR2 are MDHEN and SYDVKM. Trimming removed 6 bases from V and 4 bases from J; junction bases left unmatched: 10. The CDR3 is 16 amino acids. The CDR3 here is CASRGQGLLSTGELFF. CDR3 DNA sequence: TGTGCCAGCAGAGGACAGGGATTGTTGAGCACCGGGGAGCTGTTTTTT.

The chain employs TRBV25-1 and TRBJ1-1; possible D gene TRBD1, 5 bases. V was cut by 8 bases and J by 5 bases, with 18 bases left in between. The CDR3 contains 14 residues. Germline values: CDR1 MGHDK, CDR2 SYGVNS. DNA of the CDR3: TGTGCCAGCTATCCCGCCCAGGGCGGTACTGAAGCTTTCTTT. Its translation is CASYPAQGGTEAFF. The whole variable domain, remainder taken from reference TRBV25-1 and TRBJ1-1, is EADIYQTPRYLVIGTGKKITLECSQTMGHDKMYWYQQDPGMELHLIHYSYGVNSTEKGDLSSESTVSRIRTEHFPLTLESARPSHTSQYLCASYPAQGGTEAFFGQGTRLTVV.

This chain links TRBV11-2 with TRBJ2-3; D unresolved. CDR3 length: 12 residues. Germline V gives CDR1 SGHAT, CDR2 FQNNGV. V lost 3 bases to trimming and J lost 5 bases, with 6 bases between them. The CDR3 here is CASSFSEDTQYF. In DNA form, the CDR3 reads TGTGCCAGCAGCTTTTCCGAAGATACGCAGTATTTT. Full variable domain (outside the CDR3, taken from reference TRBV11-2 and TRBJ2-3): EAGVAQSPRYKIIEKRQSVAFWCNPISGHATLYWYQQILGQGPKLLIQFQNNGVVDDSQLPKDRFSAERLKGVDSTLKIQPAKLEDSAVYLCASSFSEDTQYFGPGTRLTVL.

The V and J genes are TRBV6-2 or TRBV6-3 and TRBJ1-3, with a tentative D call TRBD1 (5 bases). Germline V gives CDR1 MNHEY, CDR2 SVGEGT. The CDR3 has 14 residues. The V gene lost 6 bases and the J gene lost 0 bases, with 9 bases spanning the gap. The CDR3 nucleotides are TGTGCCAGCAGCCGGACAAACTCTGGAAACACCATATATTTT. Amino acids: CASSRTNSGNTIYF.